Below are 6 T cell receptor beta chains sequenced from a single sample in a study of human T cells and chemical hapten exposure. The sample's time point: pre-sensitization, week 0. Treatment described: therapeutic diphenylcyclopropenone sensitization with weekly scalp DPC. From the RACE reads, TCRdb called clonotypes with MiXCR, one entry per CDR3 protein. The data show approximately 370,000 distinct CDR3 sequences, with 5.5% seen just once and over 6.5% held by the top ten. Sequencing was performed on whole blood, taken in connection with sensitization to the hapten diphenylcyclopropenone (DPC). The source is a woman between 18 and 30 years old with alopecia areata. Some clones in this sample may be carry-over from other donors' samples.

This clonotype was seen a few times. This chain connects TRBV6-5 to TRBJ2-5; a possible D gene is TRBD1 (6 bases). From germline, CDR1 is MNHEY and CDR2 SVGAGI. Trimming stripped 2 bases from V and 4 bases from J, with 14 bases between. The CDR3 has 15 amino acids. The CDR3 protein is CASSYSMDSLETQYF. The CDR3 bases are TGTGCCAGCAGTTACAGTATGGACAGTTTAGAGACCCAGTACTTC.

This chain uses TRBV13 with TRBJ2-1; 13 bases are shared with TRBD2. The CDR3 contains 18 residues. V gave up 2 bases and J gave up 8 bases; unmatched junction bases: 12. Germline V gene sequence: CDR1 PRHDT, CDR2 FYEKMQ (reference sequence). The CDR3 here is CASSLRPKTSGGYDEQFF. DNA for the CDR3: TGTGCCAGCAGCTTAAGGCCAAAGACTAGCGGGGGGTACGATGAGCAGTTCTTC.

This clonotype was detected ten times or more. The CDR3 region is CASSLSRSYNEQFF. As DNA, the CDR3 is TGTGCCAGCAGTTTATCTCGCTCCTACAATGAGCAGTTCTTC. V is TRBV28 and J is TRBJ2-1, with unresolved D. CDR1 is MDHEN and CDR2 is SYDVKM in the germline V gene. CDR3 size: 14 residues. Trimming left V 1 base short and J 0 bases short, with 4 bases between.

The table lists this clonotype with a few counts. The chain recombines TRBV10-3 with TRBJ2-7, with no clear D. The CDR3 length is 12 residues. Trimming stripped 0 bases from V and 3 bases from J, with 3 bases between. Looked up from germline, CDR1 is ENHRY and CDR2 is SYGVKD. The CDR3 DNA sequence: TGTGCCATCAGTGAGTCGTTCTACGAGCAGTACTTC. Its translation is CAISESFYEQYF.

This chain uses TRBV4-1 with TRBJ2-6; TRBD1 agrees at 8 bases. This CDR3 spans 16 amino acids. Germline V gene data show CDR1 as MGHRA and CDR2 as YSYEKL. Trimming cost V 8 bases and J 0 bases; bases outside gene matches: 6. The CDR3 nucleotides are TGCGCCAGCGAACCAGGGGGCAGCTCTGGGGCCAACGTCCTGACTTTC. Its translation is CASEPGGSSGANVLTF.

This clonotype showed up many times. The CDR3 loop reads CASRAGQSYEQYF. In nucleotides, the CDR3 is TGTGCCAGCAGGGCCGGACAGTCCTACGAGCAGTACTTC. V usage is TRBV6-1 and J usage is TRBJ2-7; D might be TRBD1 (6 bases). V lost 6 bases and J lost 1, with 10 bases in between. The CDR3 contains 13 residues. Germline V gene data show CDR1 as MNHNS and CDR2 as SASEGT.